Described below is a single T cell receptor beta chain sequence and its context. Individuals drawn from 20 to 30 US areas were about 18 to 100 years old. Cohort allocation depended upon clinical history that participants reported. The source of the sample is a study of blood T cell repertoires in COVID-19. In the study overall: The cDNA or gDNA used as material had been derived from T cells, B-cell-depleted T cells, or PBMCs.

CDR3 length: 13 amino acids. V was cut by 10 bases and J by 6 bases, with 15 bases left in between. Germline V lookup: CDR1 WSHSY, CDR2 SAAADI. Clones were sequenced by immunoSEQ multiplex PCR, and TCRdb holds only the in-frame ones, with some missing. The data show roughly 400,000 clones, 89% seen once. The rearrangement links TRBV10-2 to TRBJ2-2, with D maybe TRBD1 (6 bases). The sequence derives from a woman aged 30 to 39 who had recovered from COVID-19. Sequencing used PBMCs or T cells enriched from blood (not recorded which). The CDR3 region has the DNA TGCGCCACCAGGGGCCGCGTCCCCGGGGAGCTGTTTTTT. It encodes CATRGRVPGELFF.